Listed here are 11 T cell receptor beta chains from one sample, sequenced in a study of PD-L1 blockade in urothelial cancer. Produced via immunoSEQ multiplex PCR; TCRdb's table is partial and in-frame only. The data hold 80,000 to 100,000 clones, with 82% observed a single time. The specimen comprised PBMCs, sampled around atezolizumab (anti-PD-L1) treatment. The receptors stem from a man aged 70 or older with urothelial cancer.

This clone has only one observation. The V gene is TRBV28, the J gene TRBJ1-4; no reliable D call. The CDR3 extends over 13 amino acids. CDR1 MDHEN and CDR2 SYDVKM come from the germline V gene. V was pared by 6 bases and J by 3 bases, with 8 bases between. CDR3 sequence (DNA): TGTGCCAGCAGGTGGCAATCTAATGAAAAACTGTTTTTT. Translating it yields CASRWQSNEKLFF.

There are a few counts of this clone. The J gene is TRBJ2-7, the V gene TRBV7-9, with D unresolved. V was pared by 2 bases and J by 2 bases, with 10 bases between. The V gene's germline CDR1 is SEHNR and CDR2 FQNEAQ (reference sequence). The CDR3 contains 14 residues. CDR3 loop: CASSLFEDTYEQYF. The DNA for the CDR3 is TGTGCCAGCAGCTTATTTGAGGATACCTACGAGCAGTACTTC.

This chain joins TRBV10-3 and TRBJ2-1, with 7 bases matching TRBD1. The germline V gene has CDR1 ENHRY and CDR2 SYGVKD. This CDR3 is built from 15 residues. V dropped 6 bases and J dropped 2; count of bases not matched to a gene: 7. The CDR3 nucleotides are TGTGCCATCAGCGCCGGACAGGTGCCCTACAATGAGCAGTTCTTC. This translates into CAISAGQVPYNEQFF.

This clone was seen only a few times. The chain joins TRBV2 to TRBJ2-1, with D maybe TRBD2 (6 bases). Germline loops: CDR1 SNHLY, CDR2 FYNNEI. The CDR3 covers 16 residues. The V end lost 1 base, the J end lost 6 bases, and 16 bases lay between the germline ends. CDR3 protein: CASSEGGLAYRNEQFF. CDR3 in DNA: TGTGCCAGCAGTGAAGGTGGTCTAGCGTATCGCAATGAGCAGTTCTTC.

The chain combines TRBV23-1 with TRBJ2-3; TRBD2 matches at 7 bases. TRBV23-1 has ORF status, its function being uncertain. The CDR3 runs to 13 residues. Unmatched junction bases numbered 2, after V lost 6 bases and J lost 2 bases. The DNA for the CDR3 is TGCGCCAGCAGCCGGGAGGTCACAGATACGCAGTATTTT. Protein: CASSREVTDTQYF.

This clone was observed a single time. V is TRBV19 and J is TRBJ2-6, with D maybe TRBD1 (6 bases). Germline lookup yields CDR1 LNHDA and CDR2 SQIVND (reference sequence). V was pared by 6 bases and J by 0 bases, with 9 bases between. The CDR3 runs to 15 residues. In DNA form, the CDR3 reads TGTGCCAGTAGCCGACAGGTCTCTGGGGCCAACGTCCTGACTTTC. It is translated as CASSRQVSGANVLTF.

This chain uses TRBV7-2 with TRBJ2-7; 7 bases line up with TRBD2. There are 14 residues in the CDR3. The trim removed 5 bases at V and 2 bases at J, leaving 6 bases unmatched. Germline V gene sequence: CDR1 SGHTA, CDR2 FQGNSA. The CDR3 region has the DNA TGTGCCAGCAGCCAATACCGGGGGGCCTACGAGCAGTACTTC. It codes for CASSQYRGAYEQYF.

The rearrangement uses TRBV2 and TRBJ2-7; 7 positions match TRBD1. Per the germline V gene, CDR1 is SNHLY and CDR2 is FYNNEI. V lost 6 bases and J lost 2; bases outside the gene matches: 4. CDR3 length: 13 amino acids. The CDR3 region is CASRRQGTYEQYF. The CDR3 region has the DNA TGTGCCAGCAGAAGACAGGGAACCTACGAGCAGTACTTC.

This rearrangement joins TRBV9 to TRBJ2-1, with 8 bases matching TRBD1. Germline V gene data show CDR1 as SGDLS and CDR2 as YYNGEE. This CDR3 has 15 residues. V shed 0 bases, J shed 7 bases, and the junction held 6 bases outside the gene matches. This CDR3 is CASSVVGTGWNEQFF. DNA for the CDR3: TGTGCCAGCAGCGTAGTAGGGACAGGATGGAATGAGCAGTTCTTC.

The chain recombines TRBV5-5 with TRBJ2-7, with 7 nucleotides matching TRBD1. The CDR3 sequence is 17 residues long. The germline V gene has CDR1 SGHKS and CDR2 YYEKEE (reference sequence). The V and J ends lost 3 bases and 5 bases, in that order; junction bases with no gene match: 17. The CDR3 nucleotides are TGTGCCAGCAGCTCCGCCTTAAATTGGGACAGTCGGAACGAGCAGTACTTC. Amino acids: CASSSALNWDSRNEQYF.

The V gene is TRBV19, the J gene TRBJ2-1; perhaps TRBD2 as D (6 bases). Germline V gene data show CDR1 as LNHDA and CDR2 as SQIVND (reference sequence). V was shortened by 3 bases and J by 3 bases, with 9 bases between the two germline ends. This CDR3 spans 14 amino acids. The CDR3 reads CASSISGRYNEQFF. The CDR3 coding sequence is TGTGCCAGTAGTATTAGCGGACGCTACAATGAGCAGTTCTTC.